The 8 T cell receptor beta chains given below trace back to one sample, sequenced in a study of T cell responses to AZD1222 COVID-19 vaccine. Measured with immunoSEQ multiplex PCR; TCRdb has only the in-frame clones, and not every one. The table shows about 160,000 clones, with about 91% occurring only once. Sequencing was performed on peripheral blood, taken on day 0 of MenACWY control vaccination. Every receptor here comes from an adult in good health.

The rearrangement joins TRBV13 to TRBJ2-2, with 8 bases that match TRBD1. CDR3 length: 17 residues. Trimming removed 6 bases from V and 5 bases from J; junction bases left unmatched: 14. Germline lookup yields CDR1 PRHDT and CDR2 FYEKMQ (reference sequence). The CDR3 sequence: CASRRPSGGAGTGELFF. In DNA, the CDR3 is TGTGCCAGCAGGCGCCCTTCAGGGGGCGCAGGAACCGGGGAGCTGTTTTTT.

The gene calls are TRBV14 and TRBJ1-4; D possibly corresponds to TRBD1 (6 bases). The V and J ends lost 5 bases and 8 bases respectively, with 12 bases between them. In germline, CDR1 is SGHDN, CDR2 FVKESK. The CDR3 covers 13 residues. CDR3 protein: CASSGQGLEKLFF. Written as DNA, the CDR3 is TGTGCCAGCAGCGGTCAGGGGCTCGAAAAACTGTTTTTT.

The rearrangement joins TRBV27 to TRBJ2-6; possibly TRBD1 or TRBD2 for D (5 bases each). CDR1 and CDR2 (germline): MNHEY, SMNVEV (reference sequence). V was pared by 6 bases and J by 0 bases, with 9 bases between. The CDR3 is 15 residues long. The CDR3 bases are TGTGCCAGCAGAGAGGGGACCTCTGGGGCCAACGTCCTGACTTTC. This encodes CASREGTSGANVLTF.

This chain connects TRBV28 to TRBJ1-4; 7 bases line up with TRBD1. Trimming cost V 5 bases and J 0 bases; bases outside gene matches: 12. The CDR3 contains 18 residues. Per germline, CDR1 MDHEN and CDR2 SYDVKM. The CDR3, as DNA: TGTGCCAGCAGTGGAGGGACAGCGTACGGTGCAACTAATGAAAAACTGTTTTTT. Residues: CASSGGTAYGATNEKLFF.

This clone showed up just once. This chain links TRBV9 with TRBJ2-1; D possibly corresponds to TRBD2 (5 bases). Per germline, CDR1 SGDLS and CDR2 YYNGEE. The CDR3 spans 14 residues. Trimming took off 0 bases at V and 8 bases at J, with 12 bases between the two ends. Here the CDR3 DNA reads TGTGCCAGCAGCGTAGCGGGAAGAAGCGATGAGCAGTTCTTC. It codes for CASSVAGRSDEQFF. The full variable domain, rest sourced from reference TRBV9 and TRBJ2-1, is DSGVTQTPKHLITATGQRVTLRCSPRSGDLSVYWYQQSLDQGLQFLIQYYNGEERAKGNILERFSAQQFPDLHSELNLSSLELGDSALYFCASSVAGRSDEQFFGPGTRLTVL.

V and J are TRBV7-6 and TRBJ1-2; D is possibly TRBD1 (5 bases). The CDR3 runs to 15 residues. Germline V gives CDR1 SGHVS, CDR2 FNYEAQ. The V and J ends lost 6 bases and 4 bases respectively, with 18 bases between them. The CDR3 protein is CASSPPPRGAYGYTF. The CDR3 DNA reads TGTGCCAGCAGTCCCCCCCCACGCGGGGCCTATGGCTACACCTTC.

The genes are TRBV23-1 and TRBJ2-2; no reliable D call. TRBV23-1 has ORF status, its function being uncertain. V lost 2 bases and J 3 bases, leaving 19 bases between the germline ends. There are 18 residues in the CDR3. CDR3 sequence reads: CASSQVGEPSVDTGELFF. DNA for the CDR3: TGCGCCAGCAGTCAAGTCGGAGAACCGTCTGTGGACACCGGGGAGCTGTTTTTT.

The chain has TRBV7-3 and TRBJ2-1; D is ambiguous. V gave up 0 bases and J gave up 7 bases, with 10 bases separating them. The CDR3 covers 14 residues. The germline gives CDR1 SGHTA, CDR2 FQGTGA. This CDR3 reads CASSLTRRPNEQFF. CDR3 DNA: TGTGCCAGCAGCTTAACCCGTCGCCCTAATGAGCAGTTCTTC.